Sequencing of this T cell receptor beta chain was carried out in a study of blood T cell repertoires in COVID-19. Study as a whole: Samples of COVID-19 (acute and convalescent) were obtained from the United States, Italy and Spain. In each case, the material was cDNA or gDNA derived from T cells, B-cell-depleted T cells, or PBMCs.

CDR1 is MNHEY and CDR2 is SMNVEV in the germline V gene (reference sequence). Trimming removed 6 bases at V and 2 bases at J, with 20 bases between. CDR3 length: 16 residues. Per the authors' pipeline: Nucleated cell number was recorded as an estimate derived from reference gene primer amplification. Sequencing used immunoSEQ multiplex PCR; TCRdb keeps in-frame clones, though not all of them. V, J and clone size reflect that table, while D and trimming were determined from the DNA. The sample contains about 58,000 clones, about 88% of which appear only once. Sequencing used peripheral blood. This rearrangement joins TRBV27 to TRBJ2-7; D may be TRBD1 (6 bases). The TCR comes from a woman in her sixties with active COVID-19. The CDR3 protein is CASRPTYRDITYEQYF. CDR3 nucleotide sequence: TGTGCCAGCAGACCAACATACAGGGATATAACCTACGAGCAGTACTTC.